Below are 7 T cell receptor beta chains sequenced from a single sample in a study of naive CD8 T cells in extremely preterm neonates. Profiled with immunoSEQ multiplex PCR; TCRdb holds only in-frame clones, not every one. The data hold approximately 7,900 clones, with about 98% observed a single time. Sequenced: naive CD8+ T cells from blood. The receptors originated from a human donor in good health.

This clone was counted a single time. This sequence joins TRBV7-8 and TRBJ2-2; 8 positions agree with TRBD1. The J segment lost 7 bases and the V segment lost 3 bases, leaving 7 bases of the junction unmatched. The CDR3 consists of 15 residues. The V gene's germline CDR1 is SGHVS and CDR2 FQNEAQ. DNA for the CDR3: TGTGCCAGCAGCTTGACCGGGACAGGCGTCGGGGAGCTGTTTTTT. This encodes CASSLTGTGVGELFF.

CDR3 sequence (DNA): TGTGCCAGTAGGATCGGGTTGTCTGAAGCTTTCTTT. The encoded protein is CASRIGLSEAFF. The chain is built from TRBV19 and TRBJ1-1; D unresolved. V was trimmed by 6 bases and J by 6 bases, leaving 11 bases between them. The length of the CDR3 is 12 residues. Germline V lookup: CDR1 LNHDA, CDR2 SQIVND (reference sequence).

The CDR3, as DNA: TGCGCCAGCAGCCAAGAACTAATTCGGGGACTAGCGGTGCCTGACTCCTACAATGAGCAGTTCTTC. It translates to CASSQELIRGLAVPDSYNEQFF. The chain joins TRBV4-3 to TRBJ2-1; TRBD2 agrees at 11 bases. V lost 0 bases and J lost 0; bases outside the gene matches: 16. This CDR3 has 22 residues. Germline values: CDR1 LGHNA, CDR2 YSLEER.

This CDR3 reads CASSTRAGRSYNEQFF. CDR3 nucleotides: TGTGCCAGCAGCACGAGGGCGGGGAGGTCCTACAATGAGCAGTTCTTC. V and J are TRBV13 and TRBJ2-1, with TRBD2 as a possible D gene (6 bases). The CDR3 has 16 residues. Per germline, CDR1 PRHDT and CDR2 FYEKMQ (reference sequence). The V end lost 5 bases, the J end lost 1 base, and 15 bases lay between the germline ends. Variable domain in full (rest from reference TRBV13 and TRBJ2-1): AAGVIQSPRHLIKEKRETATLKCYPIPRHDTVYWYQQGPGQDPQFLISFYEKMQSDKGSIPDRFSAQQFSDYHSELNMSSLELGDSALYFCASSTRAGRSYNEQFFGPGTRLTVL.

The chain couples TRBV19 to TRBJ2-7; TRBD1 agrees at 11 bases. V lost 4 bases to trimming and J lost 0 bases; unmatched junction nucleotides: 2. CDR3 length equals 15 residues. The germline V gene has CDR1 LNHDA and CDR2 SQIVND (reference sequence). This CDR3 is CASSNGQGASYEQYF. The CDR3 DNA reads TGTGCCAGTAGTAATGGACAGGGGGCCTCCTACGAGCAGTACTTC.

This sequence joins TRBV7-8 and TRBJ2-1; 8 bases agree with TRBD2. CDR1 is SGHVS and CDR2 is FQNEAQ in the germline V gene. Trimming took 4 bases from V and 3 from J; bases not matched to a gene: 8. The CDR3 sequence is 16 residues long. CDR3 sequence: CASSYGLAPSYNEQFF. CDR3 DNA: TGTGCCAGCAGCTACGGACTAGCTCCAAGCTACAATGAGCAGTTCTTC.

The chain carries TRBV9 and TRBJ1-5, with a possible D match to TRBD1 (5 bases). The germline V gene encodes CDR1 SGDLS and CDR2 YYNGEE. Trimming pared 0 bases from V and 7 bases from J, leaving 11 bases between. The CDR3 is 14 amino acids. CDR3 region: CASSVEAGPQPQHF. CDR3 nucleotides: TGTGCCAGCAGCGTAGAGGCAGGGCCGCAGCCCCAGCATTTT.